The following is a T cell receptor beta chain sequence with its context. Trimming took 3 bases from V and 7 from J, leaving 19 bases between them. This CDR3 is built from 16 residues. Germline-derived CDR1 and CDR2 are SGHDN and FVKESK. This entry comes from a study of blood T cell repertoires in COVID-19. Source study methods: By means of reference gene primer amplification, nucleated cell counts were estimated. The protocol was immunoSEQ multiplex PCR, while the TCRdb copy is restricted to in-frame clones and leaves out a portion. D and trimming come from the DNA, and the V and J calls and clone size come from that table. The sample consists of roughly 400,000 clones, 85% to 90% of them appearing once.

The chain has TRBV14 and TRBJ2-1; weak D call: TRBD1 (5 bases). The sample was PBMCs or T cells enriched from blood (not recorded which). The clonotype comes from a man aged 30-40 years who had recovered from COVID-19. The CDR3 sequence: CASSHPNRIFGNEQFF. CDR3 nucleotides: TGTGCCAGCAGCCATCCAAACAGGATTTTTGGGAATGAGCAGTTCTTC. The full variable domain, rest sourced from reference TRBV14 and TRBJ2-1, is EAGVTQFPSHSVIEKGQTVTLRCDPISGHDNLYWYRRVMGKEIKFLLHFVKESKQDESGMPNNRFLAERTGGTYSTLKVQPAELEDSGVYFCASSHPNRIFGNEQFFGPGTRLTVL.